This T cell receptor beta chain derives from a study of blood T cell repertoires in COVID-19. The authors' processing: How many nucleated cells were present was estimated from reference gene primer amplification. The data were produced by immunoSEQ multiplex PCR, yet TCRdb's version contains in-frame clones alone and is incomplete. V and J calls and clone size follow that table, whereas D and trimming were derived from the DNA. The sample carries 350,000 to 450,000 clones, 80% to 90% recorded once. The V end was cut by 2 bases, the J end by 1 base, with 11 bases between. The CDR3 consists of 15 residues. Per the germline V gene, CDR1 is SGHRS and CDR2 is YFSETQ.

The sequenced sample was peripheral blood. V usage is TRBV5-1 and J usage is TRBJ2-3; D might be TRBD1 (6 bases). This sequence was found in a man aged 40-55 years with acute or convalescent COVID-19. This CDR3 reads CASSFAGDGTDTQYF. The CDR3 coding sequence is TGCGCCAGCAGCTTTGCAGGGGATGGCACAGATACGCAGTATTTT.